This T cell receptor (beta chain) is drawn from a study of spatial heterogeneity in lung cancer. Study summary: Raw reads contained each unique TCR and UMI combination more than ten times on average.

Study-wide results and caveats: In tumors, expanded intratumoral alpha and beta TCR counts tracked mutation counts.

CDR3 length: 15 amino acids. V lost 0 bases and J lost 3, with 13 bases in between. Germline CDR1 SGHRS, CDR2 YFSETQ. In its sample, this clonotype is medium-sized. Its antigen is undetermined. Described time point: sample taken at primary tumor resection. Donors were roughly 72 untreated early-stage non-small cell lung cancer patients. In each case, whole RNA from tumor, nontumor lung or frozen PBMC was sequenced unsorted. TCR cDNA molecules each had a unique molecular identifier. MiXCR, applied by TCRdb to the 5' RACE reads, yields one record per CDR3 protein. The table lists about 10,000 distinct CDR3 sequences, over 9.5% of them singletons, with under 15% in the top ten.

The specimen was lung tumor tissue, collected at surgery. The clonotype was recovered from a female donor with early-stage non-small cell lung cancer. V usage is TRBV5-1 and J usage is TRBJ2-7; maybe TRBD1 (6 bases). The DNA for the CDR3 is TGCGCCAGCAGCTTGGGACCAGGGGTCGGCTACGAGCAGTACTTC. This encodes CASSLGPGVGYEQYF.